This T cell receptor beta chain was sequenced in a study of response to subunit inactivated influenza vaccine. Notes on the study in general: T cells newly recruited by each seasonal influenza vaccination are few, the authors suggested.

CDR3 length equals 17 residues. The V segment lost 0 bases and the J segment 2 bases; nucleotides outside the gene matches: 7. Germline-derived CDR1 and CDR2 are SGHVS and FQNEAQ. Worth noting for this clonotype: Its antigen is not known.

In TCRdb, the RT-PCR reads were re-called with MiXCR into one record per CDR3 protein. The table records 500,000 to 600,000 distinct CDR3 sequences, less than 8% of them present only once. The gene calls are TRBV7-8 and TRBJ2-3; TRBD2 agrees at 8 bases. Source: PBMCs from blood, taken 23 to 25 months after vaccination. The receptor's source is a man between 50 and 69 years old who received an inactivated influenza vaccine. The CDR3 sequence is CASSLAPSGSPTDTQYF. The CDR3 DNA follows: TGTGCCAGCAGCTTAGCCCCCAGCGGGAGTCCCACAGATACGCAGTATTTT. The variable domain in full, completed from reference TRBV7-8 and TRBJ2-3, reads GAGVSQSPRYKVAKRGQDVALRCDPISGHVSLFWYQQALGQGPEFLTYFQNEAQLDKSGLPSDRFFAERPEGSVSTLKIQRTQQEDSAVYLCASSLAPSGSPTDTQYFGPGTRLTVL.